This T cell receptor beta chain was identified in a study of cytomegalovirus exposure and HLA in healthy donors. PCR involved 60 Vbeta and 13 Jbeta primers. The repertoire was sequenced with immunoSEQ multiplex PCR; TCRdb's copy has only in-frame clones and lacks some. This listing includes about 48,000 clones. Germline loops: CDR1 MNHEY, CDR2 SMNVEV (reference sequence). V dropped 5 bases and J dropped 6; count of bases not matched to a gene: 14. The CDR3 spans 16 residues. Sequenced input: PBMCs. The origin of this receptor is a woman aged 40 to 50 in good health and CMV-seronegative. The rearrangement uses TRBV27 and TRBJ2-7; 9 bases agree with TRBD1. The CDR3 here is CASSPYMTGGLSEQYF. DNA for the CDR3: TGTGCCAGCAGTCCTTACATGACAGGGGGTCTTAGCGAGCAGTACTTC.